This T cell receptor (beta chain) was identified in a study of cytomegalovirus exposure and HLA in healthy donors. In the study overall: Prior work identified some 120 million unique TCR beta sequences in about 179 million T cells. Findings and limits, study-wide: Later analysis revealed greater clonal expansion in HLA-associated TCR beta chains than in equally common others. A later analysis found that most CMV-associated TCR beta chains appeared HLA-restricted. The study put under 200 TCR beta chains on its list as cytomegalovirus-associated.

The PCR used 60 Vbeta and 13 Jbeta primers. Some clones are missing from TCRdb's copy, which holds only in-frame ones; the method was immunoSEQ multiplex PCR. The repertoire consists of 120,000 or so clones, with around 84% occurring once and the leading ten covering about 2%. V lost 1 base and J lost 3, with 9 bases in between. Germline-derived CDR1 and CDR2 are SGHDT and YYEEEE. The CDR3 runs to 14 residues. This clone was counted between two and nine times. The antigen is undetermined. This chain connects TRBV5-6 to TRBJ2-3, with D uncertain. The sequence was collected from a man aged 18-30 years in good health and CMV-seronegative. The sequenced material came from PBMCs. The DNA of the CDR3 is TGTGCCAGCAGCTTGACTTCTAGGACAGATACGCAGTATTTT. Amino acid sequence: CASSLTSRTDTQYF.